The rows below give T cell receptor beta chains drawn from one sample of a study of shared clonotypes between healthy human individuals. The table came from immunoSEQ multiplex PCR; TCRdb's copy has only in-frame clones and leaves some out. The sample carries some 2,400,000 clones, around 95% recorded once. Source material: naive CD4+ T cells sorted from blood. All receptors come from a man between 18 and 29 years old in good health. Each CDR3 is given with its conserved first and last residue. The order of the fields is CDR3 DNA, CDR3 protein, D gene, V gene, clone size, J gene. A D gene is named only where the DNA matches it firmly. The size entry is marked missing in some rows and otherwise reads once, few, many or a size class.

CDR3nt: TGTGCCAGCAGTGAAGTAGGGGGATATAATTCACCCCTCCACTTT
CDR3aa: CASSEVGGYNSPLHF
d_gene: -
v_gene: TRBV6-1
abundance: few
j_gene: TRBJ1-6

CDR3nt: TGTGCCAGCAGCTTAGCGGGCCTTTACGAGCAGTACTTC
CDR3aa: CASSLAGLYEQYF
d_gene: -
v_gene: TRBV7-2
abundance: -
j_gene: TRBJ2-7

CDR3nt: TGTGCCAGTAGTACCCGGACTGGAGCGGATGGCACAGATACGCAGTATTTT
CDR3aa: CASSTRTGADGTDTQYF
d_gene: -
v_gene: TRBV19
abundance: once
j_gene: TRBJ2-3

CDR3nt: TGTGCCTGGAAATATCAAGGACTAGGCTTCTACGAGCAGTACTTC
CDR3aa: CAWKYQGLGFYEQYF
d_gene: TRBD2
v_gene: TRBV30
abundance: -
j_gene: TRBJ2-7

CDR3nt: TGCGCCAGCAGCCCGGGCCCTCAAGAGACCCAGTACTTC
CDR3aa: CASSPGPQETQYF
d_gene: -
v_gene: TRBV4-3
abundance: -
j_gene: TRBJ2-5

CDR3nt: TGTGCCAGCAGAGGGAGGACAGGGCCTCGCAATCAGCCCCAGCATTTT
CDR3aa: CASRGRTGPRNQPQHF
d_gene: TRBD1
v_gene: TRBV28
abundance: -
j_gene: TRBJ1-5

CDR3nt: TGCGCCAGCAGCGTTGGGGGGACGGATGTGCTCAATGAGCAGTTCTTC
CDR3aa: CASSVGGTDVLNEQFF
d_gene: -
v_gene: TRBV5-1
abundance: -
j_gene: TRBJ2-1

CDR3nt: TGTGCCAGCAGTGTCGGTAATTCACCCCTCCACTTT
CDR3aa: CASSVGNSPLHF
d_gene: -
v_gene: TRBV2
abundance: few
j_gene: TRBJ1-6

CDR3nt: TGTGCCAGCAGTCCTCTGCGGGGGGCCCCCCTGAACACTGAAGCTTTCTTT
CDR3aa: CASSPLRGAPLNTEAFF
d_gene: -
v_gene: TRBV28
abundance: -
j_gene: TRBJ1-1

CDR3nt: TGTGCCAGCAGTGATACTGGTCCACTGAACACTGAAGCTTTCTTT
CDR3aa: CASSDTGPLNTEAFF
d_gene: -
v_gene: TRBV6-1
abundance: -
j_gene: TRBJ1-1

CDR3nt: TGTGCCAGCAGCCGGAGCAATCAGCCCCAGCATTTT
CDR3aa: CASSRSNQPQHF
d_gene: -
v_gene: TRBV28
abundance: -
j_gene: TRBJ1-5

CDR3nt: TGTGCCAGCTCGCAAGGCGGGAGGGCCCAAGAGACCCAGTACTTC
CDR3aa: CASSQGGRAQETQYF
d_gene: TRBD2
v_gene: TRBV9
abundance: -
j_gene: TRBJ2-5

CDR3nt: TGTGCCAGCAGTCCTCGGGATGGGTTCTACGAGCAGTACTTC
CDR3aa: CASSPRDGFYEQYF
d_gene: -
v_gene: TRBV6-5
abundance: -
j_gene: TRBJ2-7

CDR3nt: TGTGCCAGCAGCGACAGCTGGGACTGGGCCTACGAGCAGTACTTC
CDR3aa: CASSDSWDWAYEQYF
d_gene: -
v_gene: TRBV7-2
abundance: -
j_gene: TRBJ2-7

CDR3nt: TGTGCCAGCAATGGGGGGGGCACAGATACGCAGTATTTT
CDR3aa: CASNGGGTDTQYF
d_gene: TRBD2
v_gene: TRBV2
abundance: once
j_gene: TRBJ2-3

CDR3nt: TGTGCCAGTAGTATCGGGGGGCACGACCAGCCCCAGCATTTT
CDR3aa: CASSIGGHDQPQHF
d_gene: -
v_gene: TRBV19
abundance: -
j_gene: TRBJ1-5

CDR3nt: TGTGCCAGCAGCGTGGCGGGAGCAGGATTTGCGAATGAGCAGTTCTTC
CDR3aa: CASSVAGAGFANEQFF
d_gene: TRBD2
v_gene: TRBV9
abundance: -
j_gene: TRBJ2-1

CDR3nt: TGTGCCAGCGCCTGGGGGAGGGGTGGCAATCAGCCCCAGCATTTT
CDR3aa: CASAWGRGGNQPQHF
d_gene: -
v_gene: TRBV6-6
abundance: -
j_gene: TRBJ1-5

CDR3nt: TGTGCCAGTAGTGGGACATCGACTGGAAACACCATATATTTT
CDR3aa: CASSGTSTGNTIYF
d_gene: -
v_gene: TRBV19
abundance: -
j_gene: TRBJ1-3

CDR3nt: TGTGCCTGGAGTGTACCCCCCAGGGGACAGCCCCAGCATTTT
CDR3aa: CAWSVPPRGQPQHF
d_gene: -
v_gene: TRBV30
abundance: -
j_gene: TRBJ1-5

CDR3nt: TGTGCCAGCAGCTTAAGTTCAGGGCCCGGCGGCTACACCTTC
CDR3aa: CASSLSSGPGGYTF
d_gene: -
v_gene: TRBV7-6
abundance: -
j_gene: TRBJ1-2

CDR3nt: TGTGCCAGCAGCTTAGATCGGGGTGTGGGCACTGAAGCTTTCTTT
CDR3aa: CASSLDRGVGTEAFF
d_gene: -
v_gene: TRBV7-9
abundance: -
j_gene: TRBJ1-1

CDR3nt: TGTGCCAGCAGCTTGGGGCCCTCGGCCACTAATGAAAAACTGTTTTTT
CDR3aa: CASSLGPSATNEKLFF
d_gene: -
v_gene: TRBV5-4
abundance: -
j_gene: TRBJ1-4

CDR3nt: TGCGCCAGCAGCTCCGGACCCCAAGAGACCCAGTACTTC
CDR3aa: CASSSGPQETQYF
d_gene: -
v_gene: TRBV5-1
abundance: -
j_gene: TRBJ2-5

CDR3nt: TGTGCCAGCAGACTAGCGGGAGGGGATACGCAGTATTTT
CDR3aa: CASRLAGGDTQYF
d_gene: TRBD2
v_gene: TRBV7-2
abundance: -
j_gene: TRBJ2-3

CDR3nt: TGTGCCAGCAGCTTAGGACAGGCCAACACTGAAGCTTTCTTT
CDR3aa: CASSLGQANTEAFF
d_gene: -
v_gene: TRBV7-9
abundance: -
j_gene: TRBJ1-1

CDR3nt: TGTGCCTGGAGTTTTTTGTTGGAGACCCAGTACTTC
CDR3aa: CAWSFLLETQYF
d_gene: -
v_gene: TRBV30
abundance: -
j_gene: TRBJ2-5

CDR3nt: TGTGCCAGCAGCCCAGGGACAGGGGGTAACTACGAGCAGTACTTC
CDR3aa: CASSPGTGGNYEQYF
d_gene: TRBD1
v_gene: TRBV7-9
abundance: -
j_gene: TRBJ2-7

CDR3nt: TGTGCCAGCAGCTTCGAGGTTGGCAATCAGCCCCAGCATTTT
CDR3aa: CASSFEVGNQPQHF
d_gene: -
v_gene: TRBV11-2
abundance: -
j_gene: TRBJ1-5

CDR3nt: TGTGCCAGCAGTGAATATGGGGGGCTTCAGCCCCAGCATTTT
CDR3aa: CASSEYGGLQPQHF
d_gene: -
v_gene: TRBV6-1
abundance: -
j_gene: TRBJ1-5

CDR3nt: TGTGCCAGCAGCTCCCGCCCGGGGGTTAACACCGGGGAGCTGTTTTTT
CDR3aa: CASSSRPGVNTGELFF
d_gene: -
v_gene: TRBV7-9
abundance: -
j_gene: TRBJ2-2

CDR3nt: TGCGCCAGCAGTGGGGGAACCTCCTACGAGCAGTACTTC
CDR3aa: CASSGGTSYEQYF
d_gene: -
v_gene: TRBV5-1
abundance: -
j_gene: TRBJ2-7

CDR3nt: TGTGCCAGCAGTGGGGGCCTCGGACAGTCCTACGAGCAGTACTTC
CDR3aa: CASSGGLGQSYEQYF
d_gene: -
v_gene: TRBV2
abundance: once
j_gene: TRBJ2-7

CDR3nt: TGTGCCAGCAGCAAAGAGTGGGGGAGTCGTCCGACTAGCGGGTACAATGAGCAGTTCTTC
CDR3aa: CASSKEWGSRPTSGYNEQFF
d_gene: -
v_gene: TRBV21-1
abundance: -
j_gene: TRBJ2-1

CDR3nt: TGCGCCAGCAGCTTGACGCCAGCGGGGGGGCCGGTAGGAGAGACCCAGTACTTC
CDR3aa: CASSLTPAGGPVGETQYF
d_gene: TRBD2
v_gene: TRBV5-1
abundance: -
j_gene: TRBJ2-5

CDR3nt: TGTGCCAGCAGTGAAGGGGTTAGGAGCTCCTACAATGAGCAGTTCTTC
CDR3aa: CASSEGVRSSYNEQFF
d_gene: -
v_gene: TRBV2
abundance: -
j_gene: TRBJ2-1

CDR3nt: TGTGCCAGCAGCATCCAGGGAGCGACTCAGCCCCAGCATTTT
CDR3aa: CASSIQGATQPQHF
d_gene: -
v_gene: TRBV7-2
abundance: -
j_gene: TRBJ1-5

CDR3nt: TGTGCCAGCAGCTTGGGGTTGGGTGGGGATGAAAAACTGTTTTTT
CDR3aa: CASSLGLGGDEKLFF
d_gene: -
v_gene: TRBV7-9
abundance: -
j_gene: TRBJ1-4

CDR3nt: TGTGCCAGCAGCCCCAGGACAGGGGGGGAGCTGTTTTTT
CDR3aa: CASSPRTGGELFF
d_gene: TRBD1
v_gene: TRBV5-4
abundance: -
j_gene: TRBJ2-2

CDR3nt: TGTGCCAGCAGCTTAAGAGGCCCCTCTGGAAACACCATATATTTT
CDR3aa: CASSLRGPSGNTIYF
d_gene: -
v_gene: TRBV7-9
abundance: -
j_gene: TRBJ1-3

CDR3nt: TGTGCCAGCAGCCCTTCTCCGGGACAGGGCAACGAGCAGTACTTC
CDR3aa: CASSPSPGQGNEQYF
d_gene: TRBD1
v_gene: TRBV7-2
abundance: -
j_gene: TRBJ2-7

CDR3nt: TGTGCCAGCAGCGCCCTAGCGGGAGTGGGCACAGATACGCAGTATTTT
CDR3aa: CASSALAGVGTDTQYF
d_gene: TRBD2
v_gene: TRBV9
abundance: once
j_gene: TRBJ2-3

CDR3nt: TGTGCCACCAGCAGAGATCGTACAGCAAACACCGGGGAGCTGTTTTTT
CDR3aa: CATSRDRTANTGELFF
d_gene: -
v_gene: TRBV15
abundance: once
j_gene: TRBJ2-2

CDR3nt: TGCGCCAGCAGCCAAGATAAGGGGAGTATCACAGATACGCAGTATTTT
CDR3aa: CASSQDKGSITDTQYF
d_gene: -
v_gene: TRBV4-1
abundance: -
j_gene: TRBJ2-3

CDR3nt: TGTGCCAGCAGCCAAAACCTCGACAGGGATGTGGAGACCCAGTACTTC
CDR3aa: CASSQNLDRDVETQYF
d_gene: TRBD1
v_gene: TRBV14
abundance: -
j_gene: TRBJ2-5

CDR3nt: TGCGCCAGCAGCTTGGAGGGACTAGCGGGGGGGCCGGTCACCGGGGAGCTGTTTTTT
CDR3aa: CASSLEGLAGGPVTGELFF
d_gene: TRBD2
v_gene: TRBV5-1
abundance: -
j_gene: TRBJ2-2

CDR3nt: TGCGCCAGCAGCTTGACTAGCGGGGCGTACAATGAGCAGTTCTTC
CDR3aa: CASSLTSGAYNEQFF
d_gene: TRBD2
v_gene: TRBV5-1
abundance: -
j_gene: TRBJ2-1

CDR3nt: TGCGCCAGCAGCCTCTCCACCGGGGAGCTGTTTTTT
CDR3aa: CASSLSTGELFF
d_gene: -
v_gene: TRBV10-2
abundance: -
j_gene: TRBJ2-2

CDR3nt: TGTGCCAGCAGTAAAGGACAGGGGGGCTACAATGAGCAGTTCTTC
CDR3aa: CASSKGQGGYNEQFF
d_gene: TRBD1
v_gene: TRBV27
abundance: -
j_gene: TRBJ2-1

CDR3nt: TGCGCCAGCAGTGAACCCAGCCTGGGAGGGTATGGCTACACCTTC
CDR3aa: CASSEPSLGGYGYTF
d_gene: -
v_gene: TRBV10-2
abundance: -
j_gene: TRBJ1-2

CDR3nt: TGTGCCAGCAGTTTATCCGGGACAGGTGGCTACACCTTC
CDR3aa: CASSLSGTGGYTF
d_gene: TRBD1
v_gene: TRBV27
abundance: -
j_gene: TRBJ1-2

CDR3nt: TGCGCCAGCAGCGGGGGTGATCTTCCGGAGACCCAGTACTTC
CDR3aa: CASSGGDLPETQYF
d_gene: -
v_gene: TRBV5-1
abundance: -
j_gene: TRBJ2-5

CDR3nt: TGTGCCAGCAGTTTACAGGGGGCCTGGGCTGAAGCTTTCTTT
CDR3aa: CASSLQGAWAEAFF
d_gene: TRBD1
v_gene: TRBV28
abundance: -
j_gene: TRBJ1-1

CDR3nt: TGTGCCAGCAGCGTCGACAGGGCAGCTAATGAAAAACTGTTTTTT
CDR3aa: CASSVDRAANEKLFF
d_gene: TRBD1
v_gene: TRBV6-5
abundance: -
j_gene: TRBJ1-4

CDR3nt: TGTGCCAGTAGTCAACCGGGGGGCCCATCCTACGAGCAGTACTTC
CDR3aa: CASSQPGGPSYEQYF
d_gene: -
v_gene: TRBV19
abundance: -
j_gene: TRBJ2-7

CDR3nt: TGTGCCAGCAGCTCGAGACAGGGGAACTATGGCTACACCTTC
CDR3aa: CASSSRQGNYGYTF
d_gene: TRBD1
v_gene: TRBV7-9
abundance: -
j_gene: TRBJ1-2